This T cell receptor (beta chain) was recorded in a study of blood T cells in healthy people across ages. Trimming at V came to 0 bases and at J to 5 bases, leaving 6 bases not matched to a gene. Germline assignment: CDR1 SQVTM and CDR2 ANQGSEA. The CDR3 extends over 16 amino acids. Primed by a sample-barcoded 5' primer and a J-beta primer mix, a second PCR proceeded for about 7 to 11 cycles. TCRdb independently ran MiXCR on the 5' RACE reads; one entry per CDR3 protein. The sample includes approximately 760,000 distinct CDR3 sequences, roughly 25% seen only once; the top ten take just under 9.5%. The same sample was also used in a study of T cells of mothers and their children.

What was sequenced was blood. This receptor was identified in a boy aged 5 to 17 in good health. The chain carries TRBV29-1 and TRBJ2-1; 11 bases line up with TRBD2. DNA for the CDR3: TGCAGCGTTGAAGATTTCGGGACTAGCGGAGACAATGAGCAGTTCTTC. Its protein product is CSVEDFGTSGDNEQFF.